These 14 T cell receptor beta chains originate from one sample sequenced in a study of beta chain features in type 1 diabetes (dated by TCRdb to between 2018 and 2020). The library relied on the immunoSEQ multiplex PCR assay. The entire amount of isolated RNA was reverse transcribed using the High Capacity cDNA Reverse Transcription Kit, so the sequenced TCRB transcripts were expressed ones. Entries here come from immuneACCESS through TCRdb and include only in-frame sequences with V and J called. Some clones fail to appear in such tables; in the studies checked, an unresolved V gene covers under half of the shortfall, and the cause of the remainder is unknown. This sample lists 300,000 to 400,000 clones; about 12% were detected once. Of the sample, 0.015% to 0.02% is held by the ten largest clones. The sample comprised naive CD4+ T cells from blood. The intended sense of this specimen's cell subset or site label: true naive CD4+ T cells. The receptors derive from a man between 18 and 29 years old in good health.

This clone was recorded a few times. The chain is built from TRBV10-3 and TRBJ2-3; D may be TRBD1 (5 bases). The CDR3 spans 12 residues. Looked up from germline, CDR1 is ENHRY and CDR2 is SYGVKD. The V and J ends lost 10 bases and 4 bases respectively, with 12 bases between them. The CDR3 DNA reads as TGTGCCACTGGACAAGCAGCAGATACGCAGTATTTT. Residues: CATGQAADTQYF.

The CDR3 here is CASSTGLQETQYF. In DNA form, the CDR3 reads TGTGCCAGCAGTACAGGATTACAAGAGACCCAGTACTTC. The V gene is TRBV6-5, the J gene TRBJ2-5, with D possibly matching TRBD1 (5 bases). V lost 5 bases to trimming and J lost 2 bases, with 9 bases between them. This CDR3 is 13 amino acids long. The V gene's germline CDR1 is MNHEY and CDR2 SVGAGI.

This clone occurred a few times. The CDR3 DNA is TGCAGCGTTGAAGGGGACAACCCTAGCGGGAGGGGCGAGCAGTACTTC. Residues: CSVEGDNPSGRGEQYF. The V and J genes are TRBV29-1 and TRBJ2-7, with 12 positions matching TRBD2. V lost 1 base, J lost 6 bases, and 10 bases stayed unmatched. Germline CDR1 SQVTM, CDR2 ANQGSEA. The CDR3 is 16 residues long.

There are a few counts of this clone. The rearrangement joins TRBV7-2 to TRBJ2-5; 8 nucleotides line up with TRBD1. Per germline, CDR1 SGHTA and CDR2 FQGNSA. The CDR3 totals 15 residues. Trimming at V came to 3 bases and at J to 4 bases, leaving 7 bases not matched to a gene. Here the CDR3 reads CASSLHRGVGETQYF. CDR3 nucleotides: TGTGCCAGCAGCTTGCACAGGGGGGTAGGAGAGACCCAGTACTTC.

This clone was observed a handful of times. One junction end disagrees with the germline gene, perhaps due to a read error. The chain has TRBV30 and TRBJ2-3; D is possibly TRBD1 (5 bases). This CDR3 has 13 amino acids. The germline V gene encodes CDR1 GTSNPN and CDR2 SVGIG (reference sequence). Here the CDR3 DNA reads TGCGCCTGGCAGGCAGGGTGGGCGGATACGCAGTATTTT. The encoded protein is CAWQAGWADTQYF.

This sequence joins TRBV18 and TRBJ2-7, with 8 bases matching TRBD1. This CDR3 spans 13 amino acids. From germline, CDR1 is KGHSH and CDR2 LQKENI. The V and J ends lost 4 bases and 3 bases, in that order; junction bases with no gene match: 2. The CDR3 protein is CASSLGQGYEQYF. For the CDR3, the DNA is TGTGCCAGCTCACTCGGACAGGGCTACGAGCAGTACTTC.

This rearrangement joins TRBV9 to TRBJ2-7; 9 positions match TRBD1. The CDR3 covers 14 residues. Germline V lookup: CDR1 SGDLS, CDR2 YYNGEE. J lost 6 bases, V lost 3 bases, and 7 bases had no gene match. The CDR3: CASSEGDRVSEQYF. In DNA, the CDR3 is TGTGCCAGCAGCGAGGGGGACAGGGTATCCGAGCAGTACTTC.

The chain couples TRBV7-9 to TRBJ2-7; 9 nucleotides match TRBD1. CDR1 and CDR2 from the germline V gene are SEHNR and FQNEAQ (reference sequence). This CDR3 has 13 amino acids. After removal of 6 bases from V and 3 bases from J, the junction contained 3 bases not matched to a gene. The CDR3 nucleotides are TGTGCCAGCAGGGCGGGACAGGGCTACGAGCAGTACTTC. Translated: CASRAGQGYEQYF.

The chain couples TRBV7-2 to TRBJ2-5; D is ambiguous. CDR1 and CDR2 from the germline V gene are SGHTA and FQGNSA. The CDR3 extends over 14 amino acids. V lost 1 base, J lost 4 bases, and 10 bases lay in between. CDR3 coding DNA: TGTGCCAGCAGCTTAGATTTGGCTCGAGAGACCCAGTACTTC. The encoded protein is CASSLDLARETQYF. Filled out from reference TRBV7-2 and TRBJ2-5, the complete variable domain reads GAGVSQSPSNKVTEKGKDVELRCDPISGHTALYWYRQSLGQGLEFLIYFQGNSAPDKSGLPSDRFSAERTGGSVSTLTIQRTQQEDSAVYLCASSLDLARETQYFGPGTRLLVL.

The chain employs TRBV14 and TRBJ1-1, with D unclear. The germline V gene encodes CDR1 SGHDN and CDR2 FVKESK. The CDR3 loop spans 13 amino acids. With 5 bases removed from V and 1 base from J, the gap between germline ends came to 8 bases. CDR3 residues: CASSVQPNTEAFF. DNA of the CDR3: TGTGCCAGCAGCGTACAGCCGAACACTGAAGCTTTCTTT.

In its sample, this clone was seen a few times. The CDR3 loop is CASSERSGGRGDTQYF. The CDR3 nucleotides read TGTGCCAGCAGTGAAAGGTCAGGGGGCAGGGGAGATACGCAGTATTTT. The chain uses TRBV6-1 and TRBJ2-3, with 8 positions matching TRBD1. The germline gives CDR1 MNHNS, CDR2 SASEGT. The CDR3 contains 16 residues. V lost 2 bases and J lost 5; bases outside the gene matches: 9.

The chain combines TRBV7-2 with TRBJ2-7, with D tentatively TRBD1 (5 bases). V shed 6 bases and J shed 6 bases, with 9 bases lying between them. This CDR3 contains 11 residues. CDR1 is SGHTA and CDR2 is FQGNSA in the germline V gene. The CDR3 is CASRQGFEQYF. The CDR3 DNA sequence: TGTGCCAGCAGGCAGGGCTTCGAGCAGTACTTC.

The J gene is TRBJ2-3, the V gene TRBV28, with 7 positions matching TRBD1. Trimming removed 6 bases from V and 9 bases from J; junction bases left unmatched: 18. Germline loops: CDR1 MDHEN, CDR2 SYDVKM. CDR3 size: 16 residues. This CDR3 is CASRGAGGNPGTTQYF. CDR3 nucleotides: TGTGCCAGCAGGGGGGCAGGGGGAAACCCGGGAACAACGCAGTATTTT. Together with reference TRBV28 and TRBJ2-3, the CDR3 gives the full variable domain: DVKVTQSSRYLVKRTGEKVFLECVQDMDHENMFWYRQDPGLGLRLIYFSYDVKMKEKGDIPEGYSVSREKKERFSLILESASTNQTSMYLCASRGAGGNPGTTQYFGPGTRLTVL.

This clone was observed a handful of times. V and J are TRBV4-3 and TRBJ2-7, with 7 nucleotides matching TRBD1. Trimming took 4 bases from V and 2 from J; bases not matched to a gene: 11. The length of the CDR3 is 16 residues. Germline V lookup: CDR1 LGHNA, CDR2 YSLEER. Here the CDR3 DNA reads TGCGCCAGCAGCCTCAGGGTAGGGGGCAACACCTACGAGCAGTACTTC. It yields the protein CASSLRVGGNTYEQYF.